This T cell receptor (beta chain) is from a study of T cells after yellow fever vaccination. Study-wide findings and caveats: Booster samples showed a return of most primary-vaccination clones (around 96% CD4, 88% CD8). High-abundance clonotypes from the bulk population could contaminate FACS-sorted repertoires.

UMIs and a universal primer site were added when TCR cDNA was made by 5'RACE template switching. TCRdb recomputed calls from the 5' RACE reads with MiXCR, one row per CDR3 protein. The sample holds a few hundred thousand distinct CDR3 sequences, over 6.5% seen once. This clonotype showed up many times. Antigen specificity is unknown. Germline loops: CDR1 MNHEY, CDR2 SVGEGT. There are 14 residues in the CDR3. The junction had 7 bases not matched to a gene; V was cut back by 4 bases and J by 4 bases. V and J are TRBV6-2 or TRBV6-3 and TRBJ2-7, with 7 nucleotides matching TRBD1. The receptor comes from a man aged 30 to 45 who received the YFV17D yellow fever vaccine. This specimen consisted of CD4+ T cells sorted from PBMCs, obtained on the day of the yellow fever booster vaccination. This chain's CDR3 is CASSSGTENYEQYF. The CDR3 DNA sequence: TGTGCCAGCAGTTCCGGGACAGAGAATTACGAGCAGTACTTC.